Shown below are 25 T cell receptor beta chains from a single sample sequenced in a study of blood T cell repertoires in COVID-19. The data were produced by immunoSEQ multiplex PCR, yet TCRdb's version contains in-frame clones alone and is incomplete. The sample contains roughly 180,000 clones, roughly 76% of which appear only once. Source material: peripheral blood. These receptors all stem from a woman in her fifties or sixties with active or convalescent COVID-19.

CDR3 coding DNA: TGTGCCAGCAGCTTGGAAGGCGGTCAGCCCCAGCATTTT. It yields the protein CASSLEGGQPQHF. The chain carries TRBV5-4 and TRBJ1-5; D is undetermined. The CDR3 consists of 13 residues. V was pared by 0 bases and J by 6 bases, with 7 bases between. CDR1 SGHNT and CDR2 YYREEE come from the germline V gene (reference sequence).

The chain carries TRBV5-1 and TRBJ1-1; 11 nucleotides match TRBD1. This CDR3 has 16 amino acids. Trimming at V came to 2 bases and at J to 4 bases, leaving 7 bases not matched to a gene. In germline, CDR1 is SGHRS, CDR2 YFSETQ. The DNA for the CDR3 is TGCGCCAGCAGCTTTACCGGGACAGGGGGAAGCACTGAAGCTTTCTTT. Amino acids: CASSFTGTGGSTEAFF.

This clone was observed once. This sequence joins TRBV18 and TRBJ1-1; D is possibly TRBD1 (6 bases). Deletions cut 6 bases from V and 0 bases from J, with 17 bases between. The CDR3 has 16 amino acids. Germline V lookup: CDR1 KGHSH, CDR2 LQKENI. For the CDR3, the DNA is TGTGCCAGCTCGCGGAGACAGGAGAGTATGAACACTGAAGCTTTCTTT. Translated: CASSRRQESMNTEAFF.

The V call is TRBV30, the J call TRBJ2-7; D remains ambiguous. Per germline, CDR1 GTSNPN and CDR2 SVGIG (reference sequence). The CDR3 is 11 residues long. Trimming stripped 6 bases from V and 5 bases from J, with 11 bases between. The CDR3 sequence is CACSRPDEQYF. Here the CDR3 DNA reads TGTGCCTGTAGCCGCCCGGACGAGCAGTACTTC.

The V and J genes are TRBV5-4 and TRBJ2-1, with D possibly being TRBD1 (6 bases). CDR3 size: 15 residues. Germline lookup yields CDR1 SGHNT and CDR2 YYREEE (reference sequence). V lost 0 bases, J lost 7 bases, and 14 bases lay in between. The CDR3 region has the DNA TGTGCCAGCAGCTTGGTTCTCAGGGGCAAAAATGAGCAGTTCTTC. It is translated as CASSLVLRGKNEQFF.

The rearrangement links TRBV7-9 to TRBJ2-7; 9 bases match TRBD2. Germline V gene sequence: CDR1 SEHNR, CDR2 FQNEAQ (reference sequence). Trimming took 3 bases from V and 3 from J; bases not matched to a gene: 3. The CDR3 loop spans 14 amino acids. The CDR3 region is CASSFLAGVYEQYF. As DNA, the CDR3 is TGTGCCAGCAGCTTCTTAGCGGGAGTCTACGAGCAGTACTTC. Full variable domain (outside the CDR3, taken from reference TRBV7-9 and TRBJ2-7): DTGVSQNPRHKITKRGQNVTFRCDPISEHNRLYWYRQTLGQGPEFLTYFQNEAQLEKSRLLSDRFSAERPKGSFSTLEIQRTEQGDSAMYLCASSFLAGVYEQYFGPGTRLTVT.

The V gene is TRBV4-3, the J gene TRBJ1-5; D unclear. From germline, CDR1 is LGHNA and CDR2 YSLEER. The CDR3 runs to 15 residues. V was shortened by 4 bases and J by 1 base, with 11 bases between the two germline ends. CDR3 protein: CASSRGRGSNQPQHF. The CDR3 coding sequence is TGCGCCAGCAGCCGCGGACGGGGAAGCAATCAGCCCCAGCATTTT.

The rearrangement joins TRBV24-1 to TRBJ2-1, with 10 positions matching TRBD2. This CDR3 is built from 16 residues. CDR1 and CDR2 from the germline V gene are KGHDR and SFDVKD. V lost 3 bases, J lost 4 bases, and 5 bases stayed unmatched. The CDR3 reads CATSDALAGEYNEQFF. CDR3 nucleotide sequence: TGTGCCACCAGTGATGCCCTAGCGGGAGAGTACAATGAGCAGTTCTTC.

The rearrangement links TRBV5-6 to TRBJ2-7, with TRBD1 matching 8 bases. J lost 4 bases, V lost 0 bases, and 6 bases had no gene match. Germline assignment: CDR1 SGHDT and CDR2 YYEEEE. CDR3 length: 15 amino acids. In DNA, the CDR3 is TGTGCCAGCAGCTTGGGTCAGGGGGCGCGTTACGAGCAGTACTTC. It translates to CASSLGQGARYEQYF.

The rearrangement uses TRBV7-9 and TRBJ1-5; 10 bases agree with TRBD1. Germline loops: CDR1 SEHNR, CDR2 FQNEAQ (reference sequence). Trimming at V came to 1 base and at J to 7 bases, leaving 10 bases not matched to a gene. The CDR3 is 17 residues long. CDR3 in amino acids: CASSLGGGQGVQQPQHF. CDR3 coding DNA: TGTGCCAGCAGCTTAGGCGGAGGACAGGGGGTTCAACAGCCCCAGCATTTT.

This clone was counted a single time. V usage is TRBV7-2 and J usage is TRBJ2-7, with D perhaps matching TRBD1 (5 bases). Germline CDR1 reads SGHTA; CDR2 reads FQGNSA. V dropped 4 bases and J dropped 4 bases, with 23 bases sitting between them. This CDR3 has 17 amino acids. CDR3 loop: CASSSVAGSPVWYEQYF. The CDR3, as DNA: TGTGCCAGCAGCTCCGTGGCAGGGTCGCCGGTATGGTACGAGCAGTACTTC.

This clone was detected only once. The chain joins TRBV18 to TRBJ1-5; TRBD1 aligns across 8 bases. With V trimmed by 3 bases and J by 5 bases, 0 bases remained unmatched. Looked up from germline, CDR1 is KGHSH and CDR2 is LQKENI. The CDR3 loop spans 13 amino acids. The CDR3 is CASSPDRDQPQHF. CDR3 nucleotides: TGTGCCAGCTCACCGGACAGGGATCAGCCCCAGCATTTT.

V is TRBV13 and J is TRBJ2-7, with 10 bases lining up with TRBD1. CDR1 is PRHDT, CDR2 FYEKMQ, per germline (reference sequence). Trimming cost V 4 bases and J 4 bases; bases outside gene matches: 7. The CDR3 loop spans 15 amino acids. DNA of the CDR3: TGTGCCAGCAGCTCTCCGGGACAGGGGCAGTACGAGCAGTACTTC. Translation gives CASSSPGQGQYEQYF.

In this sample, this clone turned up once. The chain is built from TRBV3-1 (or the pseudogene TRBV3-2) and TRBJ1-1, with 8 bases lining up with TRBD1. V dropped 8 bases and J dropped 3; count of bases not matched to a gene: 5. Germline lookup yields CDR1 LGHDT and CDR2 YNNKEL (reference sequence). The CDR3 runs 13 residues. The CDR3: CASDGQGDTEAFF. In DNA form, the CDR3 reads TGTGCCAGCGATGGACAGGGCGACACTGAAGCTTTCTTT.

The V gene is TRBV5-6, the J gene TRBJ2-3; 8 nucleotides match TRBD2. The J segment lost 2 bases and the V segment lost 4 bases, leaving 9 bases of the junction unmatched. Germline CDR1 reads SGHDT; CDR2 reads YYEEEE. CDR3 length equals 16 residues. The CDR3 protein is CASSPVTGGFTDTQYF. The CDR3 region has the DNA TGTGCCAGCAGCCCAGTTACGGGGGGGTTCACAGATACGCAGTATTTT.

The rearrangement joins TRBV6-4 to TRBJ1-6; no reliable D call. Trimming took 6 bases from V and 10 from J, leaving 16 bases between them. Per the germline V gene, CDR1 is MRHNA and CDR2 is SNTAGT. The CDR3 contains 14 residues. CDR3 loop: CASSVTEGDSPLHF. CDR3 DNA: TGTGCCAGCAGCGTGACTGAGGGAGACTCACCCCTCCACTTT.

CDR3 nucleotides: TGTGCCAGCAGTTTAGGACTAGCGGGGGGGTTTGAGCAGTTCTTC. As protein: CASSLGLAGGFEQFF. The chain recombines TRBV27 with TRBJ2-1; 15 bases are shared with TRBD2. This CDR3 has 15 amino acids. Germline trimming cut 2 bases from V and 9 bases from J; bases unmatched to any gene: 2. Germline V gene lookup returns CDR1 MNHEY and CDR2 SMNVEV (reference sequence).

J is TRBJ2-1 and V is TRBV18; no firm D call. Trimming pared 1 base from V and 6 bases from J, leaving 13 bases between. The germline V gene encodes CDR1 KGHSH and CDR2 LQKENI. CDR3 length: 15 amino acids. CDR3 protein: CASSPRPTEINEQFF. Written as DNA, the CDR3 is TGTGCCAGCTCACCACGACCAACAGAGATCAATGAGCAGTTCTTC. Looking up the rest from reference TRBV18 and TRBJ2-1 gives the full variable domain: NAGVMQNPRHLVRRRGQEARLRCSPMKGHSHVYWYRQLPEEGLKFMVYLQKENIIDESGMPKERFSAEFPKEGPSILRIQQVVRGDSAAYFCASSPRPTEINEQFFGPGTRLTVL.

This chain links TRBV30 with TRBJ2-1, with TRBD1 as a possible D gene (5 bases). Germline CDR1 GTSNPN, CDR2 SVGIG (reference sequence). This CDR3 comprises 15 residues. V was pared by 1 base and J by 4 bases, with 14 bases between. The CDR3 here is CAWSEGQGIYNEQFF. The CDR3 nucleotides read TGTGCCTGGAGTGAGGGCCAGGGTATTTACAATGAGCAGTTCTTC.

This sequence joins TRBV3-1 (or the pseudogene TRBV3-2) and TRBJ1-4, with D hard to call. Trimming stripped 4 bases from V and 0 bases from J, with 6 bases between. The CDR3 spans 14 residues. The germline CDR1 and CDR2 sequences are LGHDT and YNNKEL (reference sequence). CDR3 nucleotides: TGTGCCAGCAGCCGCAGATCAACTAATGAAAAACTGTTTTTT. It is translated as CASSRRSTNEKLFF.

This chain connects TRBV27 to TRBJ1-4, with D unclear. V lost 1 base and J 6 bases, leaving 12 bases between the germline ends. Germline lookup yields CDR1 MNHEY and CDR2 SMNVEV (reference sequence). This CDR3 region has 15 residues. CDR3 in DNA: TGTGCCAGCAGTTTATTCGGGGTCACGGATGAAAAACTGTTTTTT. Encoded protein: CASSLFGVTDEKLFF.

CDR3 DNA sequence: TGTGCCAGCAGCCAAGAGAACAGGGAATACAATGAGCAGTTCTTC. Translating gives CASSQENREYNEQFF. V gene TRBV4-2 combines with J gene TRBJ2-1; D possibly corresponds to TRBD1 (6 bases). V was trimmed by 0 bases and J by 4 bases, leaving 10 bases between them. The CDR3 length is 15 residues. Germline-derived CDR1 and CDR2 are LGHNA and YNFKEQ.

The V call is TRBV19, the J call TRBJ2-2; D is possibly TRBD1 (6 bases). This CDR3 region has 14 residues. Germline CDR1 is LNHDA and CDR2 is SQIVND (reference sequence). Trimming left V 7 bases short and J 3 bases short, with 12 bases between. CDR3 in DNA: TGTGCCAGTATGTCACAGGGACACACCGGGGAGCTGTTTTTT. This encodes CASMSQGHTGELFF.

The gene calls are TRBV28 and TRBJ1-4; 10 bases fit TRBD1. This CDR3 is 14 amino acids long. CDR1 is MDHEN and CDR2 is SYDVKM in the germline V gene. The ends lost 6 bases at V and 8 bases at J; junction bases unmatched: 6. The CDR3 DNA follows: TGTGCCAGCAGCACGGACAGGGGGGTCGAAAAACTGTTTTTT. Its protein product is CASSTDRGVEKLFF.

The chain links TRBV9 to TRBJ2-3, with 14 bases identical to TRBD2. V was pared by 3 bases and J by 2 bases, with 14 bases of the junction left unmatched. The CDR3 totals 20 residues. Germline-derived CDR1 and CDR2 are SGDLS and YYNGEE. The CDR3 is CASSGSTSGGANPLTDTQYF. CDR3 DNA: TGTGCCAGCAGCGGATCGACTAGCGGGGGGGCTAATCCCCTCACAGATACGCAGTATTTT.